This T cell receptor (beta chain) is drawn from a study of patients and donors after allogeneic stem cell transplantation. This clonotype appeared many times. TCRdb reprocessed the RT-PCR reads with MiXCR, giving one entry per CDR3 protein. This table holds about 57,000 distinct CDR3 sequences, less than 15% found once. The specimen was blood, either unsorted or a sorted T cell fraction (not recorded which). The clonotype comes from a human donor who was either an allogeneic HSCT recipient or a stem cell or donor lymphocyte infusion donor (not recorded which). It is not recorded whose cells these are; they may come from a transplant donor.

For the CDR3, the DNA is TGTGCCAGCACGACAGGGTACACAGATACGCAGTATTTT. Protein: CASTTGYTDTQYF. J is TRBJ2-3 and V is TRBV2; 7 bases line up with TRBD1. The CDR3 runs to 13 residues. Germline V lookup: CDR1 SNHLY, CDR2 FYNNEI. V lost 7 bases to trimming and J lost 2 bases; unmatched junction nucleotides: 3. The whole variable domain, filled in from reference TRBV2 and TRBJ2-3, reads EPEVTQTPSHQVTQMGQEVILRCVPISNHLYFYWYRQILGQKVEFLVSFYNNEISEKSEIFDDQFSVERPDGSNFTLKIRSTKLEDSAMYFCASTTGYTDTQYFGPGTRLTVL.